The 27 T cell receptor beta chains reported below all come from one sample, sequenced in a study of blood T cell repertoires in COVID-19. Sequenced by immunoSEQ multiplex PCR; TCRdb stores in-frame clones only, minus some. This table holds around 200,000 clones, more than 75% found once. The sequenced material came from peripheral blood. These receptor sequences come from a man between 35 and 55 years old with active or convalescent COVID-19.

CDR3 sequence (DNA): TGTGCCAGTAGTCCTCCCGGGACTAGCACCTACGAGCAGTACTTC. Translated: CASSPPGTSTYEQYF. The chain has TRBV19 and TRBJ2-7, with 9 bases that match TRBD2. The V and J ends lost 5 bases and 2 bases, in that order; junction bases with no gene match: 7. The CDR3 runs to 15 residues. The germline CDR1 and CDR2 sequences are LNHDA and SQIVND (reference sequence).

The chain links TRBV11-2 to TRBJ1-2; D call uncertain. The CDR3 is made up of 15 amino acids. Germline CDR1 and CDR2: SGHAT and FQNNGV. The germline V and J ends were trimmed by 5 bases and 2 bases, with 15 bases remaining between them. The CDR3 DNA follows: TGTGCCAGCAGCCGGCGAGGAGACGCGAACTATGGCTACACCTTC. Encoded protein: CASSRRGDANYGYTF. Together with reference TRBV11-2 and TRBJ1-2, the CDR3 gives the full variable domain: EAGVAQSPRYKIIEKRQSVAFWCNPISGHATLYWYQQILGQGPKLLIQFQNNGVVDDSQLPKDRFSAERLKGVDSTLKIQPAKLEDSAVYLCASSRRGDANYGYTFGSGTRLTVV.

The gene calls are TRBV5-1 and TRBJ2-7; D gene unclear. With 4 bases removed from V and 0 bases from J, the gap between germline ends came to 14 bases. Germline loops: CDR1 SGHRS, CDR2 YFSETQ. This CDR3 comprises 15 residues. The CDR3 DNA reads as TGCGCCAGCAGCCTGTTCGATCTAAGCTCCTACGAGCAGTACTTC. Amino acid sequence: CASSLFDLSSYEQYF. The full variable domain, with the rest looked up from reference TRBV5-1 and TRBJ2-7, is KAGVTQTPRYLIKTRGQQVTLSCSPISGHRSVSWYQQTPGQGLQFLFEYFSETQRNKGNFPGRFSGRQFSNSRSEMNVSTLELGDSALYLCASSLFDLSSYEQYFGPGTRLTVT.

The chain recombines TRBV6-5 with TRBJ2-7; D is possibly TRBD1 (5 bases). The length of the CDR3 is 12 residues. CDR1 MNHEY and CDR2 SVGAGI come from the germline V gene. CDR3 region: CQSRQRAYEQYF. Written as DNA, the CDR3 is TGTCAGAGTAGACAGCGAGCCTACGAGCAGTACTTC.

V gene TRBV4-2 combines with J gene TRBJ1-2, with 8 nucleotides matching TRBD1. The ends lost 4 bases at V and 3 bases at J; junction bases unmatched: 4. There are 14 residues in the CDR3. Germline values: CDR1 LGHNA, CDR2 YNFKEQ. CDR3: CASSPTGVDYGYTF. The CDR3, as DNA: TGTGCCAGCAGCCCGACAGGGGTCGACTATGGCTACACCTTC.

The gene calls are TRBV10-2 and TRBJ1-2, with TRBD1 identical over 7 bases. The CDR3 runs to 16 residues. Germline CDR1 is WSHSY and CDR2 is SAAADI. V gave up 2 bases and J gave up 8 bases; unmatched junction bases: 14. The CDR3 nucleotides are TGCGCCAGCAGTGAGACGACAGGGATGGGCACGGAGGGCTACACCTTC. It specifies CASSETTGMGTEGYTF.

The chain couples TRBV28 to TRBJ2-2; 7 positions agree with TRBD2. CDR3 size: 15 residues. J lost 1 base, V lost 6 bases, and 5 bases had no gene match. The germline V gene encodes CDR1 MDHEN and CDR2 SYDVKM. CDR3 DNA sequence: TGTGCCAGCAGGTTCAGCGGGGTGAACACCGGGGAGCTGTTTTTT. This translates into CASRFSGVNTGELFF.

The chain has TRBV3-1 (or the pseudogene TRBV3-2) and TRBJ2-7; D is perhaps TRBD2 (6 bases). Germline V CDR1 and CDR2: LGHDT, YNNKEL (reference sequence). Trimming took off 6 bases at V and 5 bases at J, with 17 bases between the two ends. There are 14 residues in the CDR3. The CDR3 region is CASSQEGLRDEQYF. CDR3 coding DNA: TGTGCCAGCAGTCAGGAGGGCCTTCGGGACGAGCAGTACTTC.

The chain has TRBV9 and TRBJ2-2; D might be TRBD1 (6 bases). Trimming cost V 1 base and J 3 bases, with 10 bases left between them. This CDR3 has 15 residues. Germline V gene data show CDR1 as SGDLS and CDR2 as YYNGEE. The CDR3 region has the DNA TGTGCCAGCAGCGTAAGAGGGGGTGACACCGGGGAGCTGTTTTTT. Its translation is CASSVRGGDTGELFF.

The rearrangement links TRBV6-6 to TRBJ2-3; the match to TRBD2 covers 9 bases. The CDR3 contains 18 residues. J was trimmed by 4 bases and V by 5 bases; bases with no gene match: 16. The germline CDR1 and CDR2 sequences are MNHNY and SVGAGI (reference sequence). The CDR3 DNA reads TGTGCCAGCAGTCGAGGAGGGACTAGCCTTCAGAGGGCAGATACGCAGTATTTT. It codes for CASSRGGTSLQRADTQYF.

The gene calls are TRBV28 and TRBJ2-7; 7 bases line up with TRBD1. Germline CDR1 MDHEN, CDR2 SYDVKM. CDR3 length equals 14 residues. Trimming took 5 bases from V and 4 from J; bases not matched to a gene: 8. CDR3 sequence reads: CASSIRQGRYEQYF. CDR3 nucleotides: TGTGCCAGCAGTATCCGACAGGGAAGGTACGAGCAGTACTTC.

The CDR3 DNA reads as TGTGCCAGTAGTATAGGGACAGGGGAATCCTACAATGAGCAGTTCTTC. Translated: CASSIGTGESYNEQFF. V usage is TRBV19 and J usage is TRBJ2-1, with TRBD1 identical over 9 bases. CDR1 is LNHDA and CDR2 is SQIVND in the germline V gene (reference sequence). Trimming cost V 1 base and J 1 base; bases outside gene matches: 2. The CDR3 sequence is 16 residues long.

V gene TRBV3-1 (or the pseudogene TRBV3-2) combines with J gene TRBJ1-3; D not certain. V was trimmed by 6 bases and J by 3 bases, leaving 12 bases between them. This CDR3 has 14 amino acids. Germline-derived CDR1 and CDR2 are LGHDT and YNNKEL (reference sequence). CDR3 DNA sequence: TGTGCCAGCAGTATTTGGGAGGGTGGAAACACCATATATTTT. Translating it yields CASSIWEGGNTIYF.

This rearrangement joins TRBV7-9 to TRBJ1-2; 7 nucleotides align to TRBD1. CDR1 SEHNR and CDR2 FQNEAQ come from the germline V gene (reference sequence). With 2 bases clipped from V and 4 bases from J, the junction kept 4 bases outside the gene matches. The CDR3 length is 14 residues. CDR3 DNA: TGTGCCAGCAGCTTAACAGGGGTGGGCTATGGCTACACCTTC. This translates into CASSLTGVGYGYTF.

This chain uses TRBV5-1 with TRBJ1-1; 8 bases agree with TRBD1. This CDR3 contains 14 residues. From germline, CDR1 is SGHRS and CDR2 YFSETQ. V shed 2 bases, J shed 3 bases, and the junction held 3 bases outside the gene matches. The CDR3 sequence: CASSFSTGDTEAFF. CDR3 in DNA: TGCGCCAGCAGCTTCTCGACAGGGGACACTGAAGCTTTCTTT.

The chain uses TRBV7-6 and TRBJ2-5; D gene uncertain. This CDR3 contains 13 residues. Per germline, CDR1 SGHVS and CDR2 FNYEAQ. V dropped 5 bases and J dropped 12 bases, with 19 bases sitting between them. The CDR3 DNA sequence: TGTGCCAGCAGCCCAGAGACCAGGCAATTAGAGTACTTC. It translates to CASSPETRQLEYF. The full variable domain, in which reference TRBV7-6 and TRBJ2-5 provide the parts outside the CDR3, is GAGVSQSPRYKVTKRGQDVALRCDPISGHVSLYWYRQALGQGPEFLTYFNYEAQQDKSGLPNDRFSAERPEGSISTLTIQRTEQRDSAMYRCASSPETRQLEYFGPGTRLLVL.

The rearrangement joins TRBV6-5 to TRBJ1-1; 8 bases map to TRBD1. The V segment lost 7 bases and the J segment 3 bases; nucleotides outside the gene matches: 7. The CDR3 is 14 residues long. From germline, CDR1 is MNHEY and CDR2 SVGAGI. CDR3 DNA: TGTGCCAGCACTCCGCAGGGGGCTCACACTGAAGCTTTCTTT. Its translation: CASTPQGAHTEAFF.

The V call is TRBV25-1, the J call TRBJ1-6; 9 nucleotides line up with TRBD1. CDR1 is MGHDK and CDR2 is SYGVNS in the germline V gene. The CDR3 totals 15 residues. The J segment lost 9 bases and the V segment lost 4 bases, leaving 7 bases of the junction unmatched. The CDR3: CASSADRGSISPLHF. CDR3 nucleotide sequence: TGTGCCAGCAGTGCCGACAGGGGGTCGATTTCACCCCTCCACTTT.

The chain has TRBV10-3 and TRBJ2-1, with 8 bases that match TRBD1. CDR3 length: 14 residues. The germline gives CDR1 ENHRY, CDR2 SYGVKD. V trimming: 7 bases; J trimming: 7 bases; junction bases outside the gene matches: 9. The CDR3 protein is CAIKAGGGRNEQFF. DNA of the CDR3: TGTGCCATCAAGGCAGGGGGCGGAAGGAATGAGCAGTTCTTC.

The chain carries TRBV24-1 and TRBJ1-5, with 11 positions matching TRBD1. V was pared by 5 bases and J by 2 bases, with 10 bases of the junction left unmatched. Germline loops: CDR1 KGHDR, CDR2 SFDVKD. The CDR3 is made up of 18 amino acids. For the CDR3, the DNA is TGTGCCACCAGTGCTGGGACAGGGGGAGTCCAGGGCAATCAGCCCCAGCATTTT. Protein product: CATSAGTGGVQGNQPQHF.

V is TRBV18 and J is TRBJ1-5, with D unresolved. The germline gives CDR1 KGHSH, CDR2 LQKENI. The CDR3 has 15 residues. V was trimmed by 4 bases and J by 4 bases, leaving 14 bases between them. The CDR3 protein is CASSRSSPSNQPQHF. CDR3 nucleotide sequence: TGTGCCAGCTCACGGTCCTCCCCCAGTAATCAGCCCCAGCATTTT.

This clone was recorded a few times. V gene TRBV19 combines with J gene TRBJ2-5; 10 bases agree with TRBD2. CDR3 length equals 15 residues. Losses at the gene ends were 5 bases for V and 2 bases for J; bases not matched to a gene: 5. Germline loops: CDR1 LNHDA, CDR2 SQIVND (reference sequence). This CDR3 is CASSEGLAEQETQYF. Here the CDR3 DNA reads TGTGCCAGTAGTGAAGGACTAGCGGAGCAAGAGACCCAGTACTTC.

The rearrangement joins TRBV10-1 to TRBJ2-5; 11 positions agree with TRBD2. This CDR3 spans 19 amino acids. Germline trimming cut 2 bases from V and 7 bases from J; bases unmatched to any gene: 18. From germline, CDR1 is WNHNN and CDR2 SYGVQD (reference sequence). The CDR3 nucleotides are TGCGCCAGCAGTGAGGACGGGATTAGCGGGAGGGGAGGAAGTGGGACCCAGTACTTC. It is translated as CASSEDGISGRGGSGTQYF.

This clone was detected only once. Germline and junction disagree at one end, which may indicate a read error. The chain has TRBV4-2 and TRBJ2-1; TRBD2 matches at 12 bases. CDR3 length: 14 residues. Germline V gives CDR1 LGHNA, CDR2 YNFKEQ. The chain's CDR3 is CASSQAETSGSKLF. The DNA of the CDR3 is TGTGCCAGCAGCCAGGCCGAGACTAGCGGGAGTAAGCTCTTC.

This chain links TRBV6-1 with TRBJ1-6; a weak D match, TRBD1 (5 bases). The CDR3 consists of 15 residues. Trimming pared 2 bases from V and 7 bases from J, leaving 12 bases between. Germline V lookup: CDR1 MNHNS, CDR2 SASEGT. Written as DNA, the CDR3 is TGTGCCAGCAGTGAATCTAAGGGGAACAATTCACCCCTCCACTTT. As protein: CASSESKGNNSPLHF.

The chain combines TRBV11-2 with TRBJ1-2, with 8 bases lining up with TRBD1. Trimming removed 6 bases from V and 4 bases from J; junction bases left unmatched: 10. CDR1 and CDR2 (germline): SGHAT, FQNNGV. The CDR3 is 15 residues long. The CDR3 spells CASRRPGGPSYGYTF. The CDR3 DNA is TGTGCCAGCAGACGCCCAGGGGGCCCGTCCTATGGCTACACCTTC.

J is TRBJ1-5 and V is TRBV6-6; D unresolved. Trimming pared 4 bases from V and 2 bases from J, leaving 9 bases between. Looked up from germline, CDR1 is MNHNY and CDR2 is SVGAGI (reference sequence). This CDR3 region has 14 residues. CDR3 protein: CASSWERGNQPQHF. As DNA, the CDR3 is TGTGCCAGCAGTTGGGAGCGGGGCAATCAGCCCCAGCATTTT.